This T cell receptor beta chain appears in the sequencing data of a study of cytomegalovirus exposure and HLA in healthy donors. Sequenced by immunoSEQ multiplex PCR; TCRdb stores in-frame clones only, minus some. The sample lists around 150,000 clones; around nine tenths were seen once. Per the germline V gene, CDR1 is SGHTA and CDR2 is FQGNSA. V lost 3 bases, J lost 0 bases, and 2 bases stayed unmatched. This CDR3 region has 15 residues. This chain uses TRBV7-2 with TRBJ2-1; 7 bases map to TRBD2. The sequenced sample was PBMCs. The sequence came from a man between 18 and 29 years old in good health and CMV-seropositive. CDR3 amino acids: CASSLGGYSYNEQFF. The CDR3 DNA reads TGTGCCAGCAGCTTGGGGGGGTACTCCTACAATGAGCAGTTCTTC. Drawing the rest from reference TRBV7-2 and TRBJ2-1, the complete variable domain is GAGVSQSPSNKVTEKGKDVELRCDPISGHTALYWYRQSLGQGLEFLIYFQGNSAPDKSGLPSDRFSAERTGGSVSTLTIQRTQQEDSAVYLCASSLGGYSYNEQFFGPGTRLTVL.